Below are 29 T cell receptor beta chains sequenced from a single sample in a study of cytomegalovirus exposure and HLA in healthy donors. The PCR employed 60 Vbeta primers together with 13 Jbeta primers. Libraries were prepared by immunoSEQ multiplex PCR; TCRdb keeps only in-frame clonotypes and omits some of them. The table shows about 210,000 clones, with about 80% occurring only once. The sample comprised PBMCs. The receptors shown here come from a man aged 35-49 years in good health and CMV-seropositive.

This chain uses TRBV7-2 with TRBJ2-4, with D hard to call. The CDR3 runs 12 residues. Per the germline V gene, CDR1 is SGHTA and CDR2 is FQGNSA. Trimming stripped 4 bases from V and 7 bases from J, with 8 bases between. The CDR3: CASSSSWNIQYF. In DNA form, the CDR3 reads TGTGCCAGCAGCTCTAGTTGGAACATTCAGTACTTC. The full variable domain, rest sourced from reference TRBV7-2 and TRBJ2-4, is GAGVSQSPSNKVTEKGKDVELRCDPISGHTALYWYRQSLGQGLEFLIYFQGNSAPDKSGLPSDRFSAERTGGSVSTLTIQRTQQEDSAVYLCASSSSWNIQYFGAGTRLSVL.

This chain connects TRBV23-1 to TRBJ2-7; possibly TRBD2 for D (5 bases). TRBV23-1 is assigned to the ORF class and has an uncertain function. V lost 0 bases and J lost 5, with 17 bases in between. CDR3 length equals 16 residues. The CDR3 nucleotides read TGCGCCAGCAGTCAATCGGAGGCACATTACTTCAACGAGCAGTACGTC. Translated: CASSQSEAHYFNEQYV.

This chain joins TRBV9 and TRBJ2-2, with D possibly matching TRBD1 (6 bases). CDR1 and CDR2 from the germline V gene are SGDLS and YYNGEE. Trimming removed 7 bases from V and 0 bases from J, with 7 bases in between. CDR3 length equals 13 residues. The CDR3 spells CASRTANTGELFF. The CDR3 coding sequence is TGTGCCAGCCGGACAGCGAACACCGGGGAGCTGTTTTTT.

V and J are TRBV19 and TRBJ2-2; TRBD1 aligns across 7 bases. The CDR3 has 19 amino acids. Germline V lookup: CDR1 LNHDA, CDR2 SQIVND (reference sequence). V trimming: 8 bases; J trimming: 0 bases; junction bases outside the gene matches: 18. CDR3 protein: CASERSENTGVSNTGELFF. The CDR3 DNA sequence: TGTGCCAGTGAACGTTCAGAGAACACAGGGGTTTCGAACACCGGGGAGCTGTTTTTT.

This chain links TRBV5-4 with TRBJ2-1; 7 bases match TRBD2. V was pared by 2 bases and J by 10 bases, with 9 bases of the junction left unmatched. Germline V gene lookup returns CDR1 SGHNT and CDR2 YYREEE (reference sequence). This CDR3 has 14 residues. For the CDR3, the DNA is TGTGCCAGCAGCTTCCGCGGGGGATATGGAGAGCAGTTCTTC. Amino acid sequence: CASSFRGGYGEQFF.

Written as DNA, the CDR3 is TGTGCCAGCAGCTTACACACAGATACGCAGTATTTT. Translation: CASSLHTDTQYF. This chain links TRBV11-2 with TRBJ2-3; D unresolved. Trimming pared 2 bases from V and 2 bases from J, leaving 2 bases between. The CDR3 has 12 amino acids. The germline V gene encodes CDR1 SGHAT and CDR2 FQNNGV. Supplemented by reference TRBV11-2 and TRBJ2-3, the full variable domain reads EAGVAQSPRYKIIEKRQSVAFWCNPISGHATLYWYQQILGQGPKLLIQFQNNGVVDDSQLPKDRFSAERLKGVDSTLKIQPAKLEDSAVYLCASSLHTDTQYFGPGTRLTVL.

This chain uses TRBV30 with TRBJ1-1; TRBD1 aligns across 8 bases. The CDR3 length is 14 residues. V shed 4 bases, J shed 1 base, and the junction held 5 bases outside the gene matches. CDR1 is GTSNPN, CDR2 SVGIG, per germline (reference sequence). The chain's CDR3 is CAWTNDRGNTEAFF. For the CDR3, the DNA is TGTGCCTGGACCAACGACAGGGGGAACACTGAAGCTTTCTTT.

The chain carries TRBV30 and TRBJ1-4, with unresolved D. The CDR3 has 14 residues. Germline CDR1 GTSNPN, CDR2 SVGIG (reference sequence). Trimming took 2 bases from V and 8 from J, leaving 15 bases between them. In nucleotides, the CDR3 is TGTGCCTGGAGTCTCAAGGCGGGGAAGGAAAAACTGTTTTTT. This codes for CAWSLKAGKEKLFF.

DNA of the CDR3: TGTGCCAGCAGCTTAGACGTCGACTATGGCTACACCTTC. This sequence encodes CASSLDVDYGYTF. The chain links TRBV11-3 to TRBJ1-2; the D is unclear. The germline V and J ends were trimmed by 0 bases and 3 bases, with 5 bases remaining between them. Germline CDR1 SGHNT, CDR2 YENEEA. The CDR3 totals 13 residues.

This rearrangement joins TRBV2 to TRBJ2-7, with TRBD1 identical over 8 bases. CDR3 size: 14 residues. Germline assignment: CDR1 SNHLY and CDR2 FYNNEI. The V gene end was trimmed by 4 bases and the J gene end by 2 bases; junction bases not matched to a gene: 4. The CDR3 bases are TGTGCCAGCAGTGGGCAGGGGGCAACCTACGAGCAGTACGTC. Translation: CASSGQGATYEQYV.

Comments on this clone: The junction does not match germline at one end; this may be a read error. The rearrangement links TRBV7-9 to TRBJ2-7; D may be TRBD1 (5 bases). Germline CDR1 SEHNR, CDR2 FQNEAQ (reference sequence). CDR3 length: 12 amino acids. The CDR3 loop is CSSSSQGYEQYF. The CDR3, as DNA: TGTTCCAGCAGTTCCCAGGGTTACGAGCAGTACTTC.

The chain combines TRBV6-1 with TRBJ1-5; 8 positions agree with TRBD1. The CDR3 sequence is 14 residues long. Trimming took 6 bases from V and 3 from J; bases not matched to a gene: 4. The V gene's germline CDR1 is MNHNS and CDR2 SASEGT. In DNA, the CDR3 is TGTGCCAGCAGCGGGGACAGGACCAATCAGCCCCAGCATTTT. Protein product: CASSGDRTNQPQHF.

This clone was recorded a few times. The chain recombines TRBV19 with TRBJ2-1, with 9 nucleotides matching TRBD1. V shed 1 base and J 9 bases; nucleotides not matched to a gene: 7. The length of the CDR3 is 15 residues. Germline loops: CDR1 LNHDA, CDR2 SQIVND (reference sequence). The CDR3 here is CASSIVGTGSGEQFF. Here the CDR3 DNA reads TGTGCCAGTAGTATAGTGGGGACAGGGAGCGGTGAGCAGTTCTTC.

The chain couples TRBV7-9 to TRBJ2-1, with D perhaps TRBD1 (6 bases). The germline V gene has CDR1 SEHNR and CDR2 FQNEAQ (reference sequence). This CDR3 has 11 residues. The CDR3 protein is CASGAYNEQFF. The CDR3 DNA reads TGTGCTTCAGGGGCCTACAATGAGCAGTTCTTC.

The chain uses TRBV9 and TRBJ1-1; D not resolved. Germline-derived CDR1 and CDR2 are SGDLS and YYNGEE. The CDR3 spans 15 residues. V lost 3 bases, J lost 3 bases, and 15 bases lay in between. This CDR3 is CASSETGSGDTEAFF. CDR3 DNA: TGTGCCAGCAGCGAGACTGGAAGCGGGGACACTGAAGCTTTCTTT. Looking up the rest from reference TRBV9 and TRBJ1-1 gives the full variable domain: DSGVTQTPKHLITATGQRVTLRCSPRSGDLSVYWYQQSLDQGLQFLIQYYNGEERAKGNILERFSAQQFPDLHSELNLSSLELGDSALYFCASSETGSGDTEAFFGQGTRLTVV.

The chain links TRBV29-1 to TRBJ2-5; 9 bases agree with TRBD1. This CDR3 spans 12 amino acids. Germline trimming cut 7 bases from V and 3 bases from J; bases unmatched to any gene: 3. Germline V gives CDR1 SQVTM, CDR2 ANQGSEA. The chain's CDR3 is CSERQGEETQYF. The CDR3 DNA sequence: TGCAGCGAAAGACAGGGGGAAGAGACCCAGTACTTC.

The gene calls are TRBV5-1 and TRBJ2-7, with 12 bases identical to TRBD2. The CDR3 is 16 amino acids. Per the germline V gene, CDR1 is SGHRS and CDR2 is YFSETQ. V was pared by 4 bases and J by 3 bases, with 8 bases of the junction left unmatched. Here the CDR3 DNA reads TGCGCCAGCAGCAACAAACCGGGACTAGCGGGCTACGAGCAGTACTTC. Protein sequence: CASSNKPGLAGYEQYF.

This chain connects TRBV13 to TRBJ1-1, with D perhaps matching TRBD1 (5 bases). Deletions cut 5 bases from V and 4 bases from J, with 20 bases between. Germline-derived CDR1 and CDR2 are PRHDT and FYEKMQ (reference sequence). The CDR3 is made up of 16 amino acids. CDR3 region: CASSPTRSGRGTEAFF. In nucleotides, the CDR3 is TGTGCCAGCAGCCCAACAAGGTCCGGGAGGGGCACTGAAGCTTTCTTT.

The rearrangement joins TRBV6-5 to TRBJ1-2, with D possibly being TRBD1 (6 bases). V was shortened by 7 bases and J by 6 bases, with 15 bases between the two germline ends. Germline CDR1 MNHEY, CDR2 SVGAGI. The CDR3 runs to 13 residues. The CDR3 sequence: CASTWPGANGYTF. CDR3 in DNA: TGTGCCAGCACTTGGCCAGGGGCAAATGGCTACACCTTC.

This clone occurred once. The gene calls are TRBV15 and TRBJ2-1; D is possibly TRBD2 (5 bases). Trimming took off 7 bases at V and 5 bases at J, with 12 bases between the two ends. The CDR3 contains 13 residues. Germline V gene sequence: CDR1 LNHNV, CDR2 YYDKDF (reference sequence). The CDR3: CATNGVVNNEQFF. In nucleotides, the CDR3 is TGTGCCACCAACGGGGTTGTCAACAATGAGCAGTTCTTC.

The chain joins TRBV6-1 to TRBJ2-7, with 7 bases aligning to TRBD1. The germline V gene has CDR1 MNHNS and CDR2 SASEGT. Trimming took 4 bases from V and 7 from J; bases not matched to a gene: 13. The CDR3 is 15 residues long. CDR3 region: CASSATGNPLWEQYV. CDR3 DNA sequence: TGTGCCAGCAGTGCGACAGGGAATCCCCTTTGGGAGCAGTACGTC.

The DNA for the CDR3 is TGTGCTAGTGGTTTAAGCGGGAGGGATACGCAGTATTTT. Protein sequence: CASGLSGRDTQYF. The chain combines TRBV12-5 with TRBJ2-3, with 9 nucleotides matching TRBD2. Germline CDR1 reads LGHNT; CDR2 reads FRNRAP. The J segment lost 6 bases and the V segment lost 3 bases, leaving 1 base of the junction unmatched. CDR3 length: 13 amino acids.

The chain carries TRBV7-2 and TRBJ2-7; weak D call: TRBD2 (5 bases). The V and J ends lost 5 bases and 3 bases respectively, with 14 bases between them. The CDR3 covers 14 residues. Looked up from germline, CDR1 is SGHTA and CDR2 is FQGNSA. CDR3 sequence: CASSASIGDYEQYF. CDR3 nucleotide sequence: TGTGCCAGCAGCGCGTCGATCGGGGACTACGAGCAGTACTTC.

The rearrangement uses TRBV29-1 and TRBJ1-1; perhaps TRBD1 as D (5 bases). Germline V lookup: CDR1 SQVTM, CDR2 ANQGSEA. With 5 bases removed from V and 3 bases from J, the gap between germline ends came to 10 bases. The CDR3 has 12 amino acids. CDR3 loop: CSVQKGDTEAFF. For the CDR3, the DNA is TGCAGCGTTCAGAAAGGGGACACTGAAGCTTTCTTT.

The genes are TRBV7-9 and TRBJ2-7; 8 bases align to TRBD2. In germline, CDR1 is SEHNR, CDR2 FQNEAQ (reference sequence). The CDR3 contains 15 residues. J gave up 1 base and V 3 bases, and 5 bases lay outside the gene matches. The CDR3 sequence is CASSFVVAGSYEQYF. CDR3 coding DNA: TGTGCCAGCAGCTTCGTTGTAGCGGGATCCTACGAGCAGTACTTC. The entire variable domain, with the rest obtained from reference TRBV7-9 and TRBJ2-7, is as follows: DTGVSQNPRHKITKRGQNVTFRCDPISEHNRLYWYRQTLGQGPEFLTYFQNEAQLEKSRLLSDRFSAERPKGSFSTLEIQRTEQGDSAMYLCASSFVVAGSYEQYFGPGTRLTVT.

The V and J genes are TRBV27 and TRBJ2-1; 12 bases are a match to TRBD2. Germline V gene sequence: CDR1 MNHEY, CDR2 SMNVEV (reference sequence). J lost 2 bases, V lost 4 bases, and 9 bases had no gene match. The CDR3 extends over 18 amino acids. The CDR3 here is CASSSLTSGSRAYNEQFF. The CDR3 DNA sequence: TGTGCCAGCAGTTCCTTGACTAGCGGGAGTAGGGCCTACAATGAGCAGTTCTTC.

V and J are TRBV27 and TRBJ1-1; D might be TRBD1 (5 bases). The germline V and J ends were trimmed by 2 bases and 0 bases, with 10 bases remaining between them. This CDR3 has 15 amino acids. CDR1 and CDR2 from the germline V gene are MNHEY and SMNVEV (reference sequence). In DNA form, the CDR3 reads TGTGCCAGCAGTTTAGGGCCGACAGTGAACACTGAAGCTTTCTTT. Protein product: CASSLGPTVNTEAFF.

This chain connects TRBV11-1 to TRBJ1-2; D ambiguous. Germline lookup yields CDR1 SGHAT and CDR2 FQDESV (reference sequence). V lost 3 bases and J lost 6, with 8 bases in between. This CDR3 has 12 amino acids. CDR3 in amino acids: CASSFSGDGYTF. The CDR3 region has the DNA TGTGCCAGCAGCTTTTCGGGAGATGGCTACACCTTC.

A remark on this clone: The sample has other DNA sequences that encode this CDR3 too. V and J are TRBV27 and TRBJ2-7; the match to TRBD1 covers 9 bases. CDR3 length: 14 amino acids. The germline V gene encodes CDR1 MNHEY and CDR2 SMNVEV (reference sequence). V lost 2 bases and J lost 4; bases outside the gene matches: 3. CDR3 amino acids: CASSLTGGGYEQYF. CDR3 bases: TGTGCCAGCAGTTTAACAGGGGGCGGATACGAGCAGTACTTC.